This T cell receptor beta chain came from a study of patients and donors after allogeneic stem cell transplantation (dated by TCRdb to about 2020). Receptors were amplified or captured by RT-PCR. The sequencer listed for this sample is NextSeq 550. TCRdb ran its own pipeline on the public reads, namely fastp trimming at Q25 and MiXCR clone calling, and kept in-frame beta chains. Identical CDR3 proteins give one entry, which carries the most common genes and DNA. In all, the sample holds roughly 940,000 distinct CDR3 sequences, and approximately 19% of those were seen once. The top ten clones comprise approximately 5.9% of the sample. With regard to this clonotype: Its binding antigen is unknown. Per-base qualities were not stored, and no clone one base away is much larger.

The junction shows trimming of 6 bases on V and 4 bases on J, and the gene matches do not reach 8 bases of it. Taken from cysteine to phenylalanine, the CDR3 has 14 residues. Only the CDR3 DNA is retained, 42 bases long and in frame from the first base. The germline V gene supplies CDR1 WSHSY and CDR2 SAAADI. Sequenced input: blood, either unsorted or a sorted T cell fraction (not recorded which). This receptor chain uses TRBV10-2 and TRBJ2-7, with 8 bases in between that match TRBD2. The receptor's source is a human donor who was either an allogeneic HSCT recipient or a stem cell or donor lymphocyte infusion donor (not recorded which). It is not recorded whose cells these are; they may come from a transplant donor. The CDR3 reads as follows: CASRTGTSQYEQYF. The DNA is TGCGCCAGCAGGACCGGGACTAGTCAGTACGAGCAGTACTTC.